Listed below are T cell receptor beta chains from one sample, sequenced in a study of blood T cell repertoires in COVID-19. Assay used: immunoSEQ multiplex PCR; TCRdb lists only in-frame clones, some missing. The sample has roughly 160,000 clones; approximately 84% are singletons. Sequenced sample: PBMCs or T cells enriched from blood (not recorded which). The receptors here all came from a man aged 45-65 years who had recovered from COVID-19. Each CDR3 is given with its conserved first and last residue. A D gene is named only where the DNA matches it firmly. Clone size is stated in some rows and not others, as once, few, many or a class when expanded.

TRBV11-2	TRBJ2-7	TRBD1	.	TGTGCCAGCAGCTTATTCGGGTTGGGACAGGGGGGACGCCACGAGCAGTACTTC	CASSLFGLGQGGRHEQYF
TRBV5-1	TRBJ1-2	TRBD1	.	TGCGCCAGCAGCTTGGATGCGGGACAGGGGGCGCGCTATGGCTACACCTTC	CASSLDAGQGARYGYTF
TRBV2	TRBJ2-3	TRBD2	.	TGTGCCAGCAGTGAAGCGCGACTAGCGGTCACAGATACGCAGTATTTT	CASSEARLAVTDTQYF
TRBV7-2	TRBJ1-2	TRBD1	.	TGTGCCAGCAGCCCAACGTTGACAGGGGCAGACTATGGCTACACCTTC	CASSPTLTGADYGYTF
TRBV21-1	TRBJ2-1	.	.	TGTGCCAGCAGCAACACCCCCAGGGGGTCGGGGCAGTTCTTC	CASSNTPRGSGQFF
TRBV30	TRBJ1-4	TRBD1	once	TGTGCCTTAAGTGTGGACAGGGGGCATGAAAAACTGTTTTTT	CALSVDRGHEKLFF
TRBV19	TRBJ1-2	TRBD1	.	TGTGCCAGTAGTATAGATCTCATGGGGACAGGGGAAGGCTACACCTTC	CASSIDLMGTGEGYTF
TRBV5-1	TRBJ2-7	.	.	TGCGCCAGCAGCCCGGAGGGGCCAAGCTACGAGCAGTACTTC	CASSPEGPSYEQYF
TRBV11-1	TRBJ2-1	TRBD2	once	TGTGCCAGCAGCCCAGCGGGACCTCTAGACAATGAGCAGTTCTTC	CASSPAGPLDNEQFF
TRBV27	TRBJ1-6	.	.	TGTGCCAGCAGTTTATCCCCCTTAGAGCGAAATTCACCCCTCCACTTT	CASSLSPLERNSPLHF
TRBV4-2	TRBJ2-3	.	.	TGTGCCAGCAGCCAAGTGAATAGCGTCAGCACAGATACGCAGTATTTT	CASSQVNSVSTDTQYF
TRBV3-1/TRBV3-2	TRBJ1-2	.	.	TGTGCCAGCAGCCAATCTGGAGGCGAGAACTATGGCTACACCTTC	CASSQSGGENYGYTF
TRBV2	TRBJ2-1	.	.	TGTGCCAGCAGCCAAAATTCGCGGGATGAGCAGTTCTTC	CASSQNSRDEQFF
TRBV12-3/TRBV12-4	TRBJ2-1	.	once	TGTGCCAGCAGTTTGAGTCCTTACAATGAGCAGTTCTTC	CASSLSPYNEQFF
TRBV6-5	TRBJ2-3	TRBD1	.	TGTGCCAGCAGTTCTGGGACAGACACAGATACGCAGTATTTT	CASSSGTDTDTQYF
TRBV6-6	TRBJ2-2	.	few	TGTGCCAGCAAGGGGGTTGGAATAACCGGGGAGCTGTTTTTT	CASKGVGITGELFF
TRBV28	TRBJ1-4	TRBD1	.	TGTGCCAGCAGTCAGGACAGGGTCAATGGAAAACTGTTTTTT	CASSQDRVNGKLFF
TRBV18	TRBJ1-2	.	.	TGTGCCAGCTCACCGGGGCAGGGATGGTATGGCTACACCTTC	CASSPGQGWYGYTF
TRBV6-5	TRBJ1-3	.	.	TGTGCCAGCACCCCCAGCTCTGGAAACACCATATATTTT	CASTPSSGNTIYF
TRBV4-2	TRBJ2-3	TRBD2	.	TGTGCCAGCAGCCAGAGTAGCGGGTCAAATACGCAGTATTTT	CASSQSSGSNTQYF
TRBV24-1	TRBJ2-2	.	.	TGTGCCACCAGTGAAGACAGGCAGAACACCGGGGAGCTGTTTTTT	CATSEDRQNTGELFF
TRBV14	TRBJ1-1	TRBD1	.	TGTGCCAGCAGGCCCGAATCACAGGGGTTCGACACTGAAGCTTTCTTT	CASRPESQGFDTEAFF
TRBV15	TRBJ1-5	.	once	TGTGCCACCAGCAGGAAACGGGGGGGCGGGCAGCCCCAGCATTTT	CATSRKRGGGQPQHF
TRBV28	TRBJ2-2	.	many	TGTGCCAGCAGTGAGGCCGGAGGGGGCCTCACCGGGGAGCTGTTTTTT	CASSEAGGGLTGELFF
TRBV6-5	TRBJ2-5	TRBD1	.	TGTGCCAGCAGTCTGAGGGGCAGGGGGCTGGAGACCCAGTACTTC	CASSLRGRGLETQYF
TRBV2	TRBJ2-7	.	.	TGTGCCAGCAGTGTCAGTAACGAGCAGTACTTC	CASSVSNEQYF
TRBV6-5	TRBJ1-6	.	.	TGTGCCAGCCGCCACCCGGGACTCAAGAGTTCACCCCTCCACTTT	CASRHPGLKSSPLHF
TRBV10-3	TRBJ2-7	TRBD2	.	TGTGCCATCAGTGTAGAACTAGCGGGGGTCGAGTACGAGCAGTACTTC	CAISVELAGVEYEQYF
TRBV7-7	TRBJ2-2	.	.	TGTGCTAGCAGCCCAAACCCGGGACAGAACACCGGGGAGCTGTTTTTT	CASSPNPGQNTGELFF
TRBV3-1/TRBV3-2	TRBJ1-2	TRBD1	.	TGTGCCAGCAGCCAAGATCCTCATGGGACAGGGGGCTATGGCTACACCTTC	CASSQDPHGTGGYGYTF
TRBV3-1/TRBV3-2	TRBJ2-7	.	.	TGTGCCAGCAGCCAAGAGGCAGGCAGGGCCTACGAGCAGTACTTC	CASSQEAGRAYEQYF
TRBV28	TRBJ1-1	.	few	TGTGCCAGCAGTTTTCGGGGTCGGAACACTGAAGCTTTCTTT	CASSFRGRNTEAFF
TRBV5-1	TRBJ2-7	TRBD1	few	TGCGCCAGCAGCCGGGACAGGGATTCCTACGAGCAGTACTTC	CASSRDRDSYEQYF
TRBV2	TRBJ1-2	TRBD1	.	TGTGCCAGCACGGGACAGGGTGGAGAGAACTATGGCTACACCTTC	CASTGQGGENYGYTF
TRBV7-3	TRBJ2-3	TRBD1	.	TGTGCCAGCAGCGAACAGAACAGGGGGTGGAGGTTCCCAGATACGCAGTATTTT	CASSEQNRGWRFPDTQYF
TRBV9	TRBJ2-2	TRBD1	.	TGTGCCAGCAGCCCGCGGACAGGGGGGATCGGGGAGCTGTTTTTT	CASSPRTGGIGELFF
TRBV19	TRBJ1-5	TRBD1	.	TGTGCCAGTAGTAGCCGCCGGGACAGGGGGCACAATCAGCCCCAGCATTTT	CASSSRRDRGHNQPQHF
TRBV12-3/TRBV12-4	TRBJ1-1	.	.	TGTGCCAGCAGTTTCGGGATGGCTGAAGCTTTCTTT	CASSFGMAEAFF
TRBV6-2/TRBV6-3	TRBJ1-3	TRBD1	.	TGTGCCAGCAGCAGGGGGCTCGGAAACACCATATATTTT	CASSRGLGNTIYF
TRBV5-1	TRBJ2-6	TRBD1	.	TGCGCCAGCAGCTGGGCCGAGGCAGGGGGCTTTTCTGGGGCCAACGTCCTGACTTTC	CASSWAEAGGFSGANVLTF
TRBV18	TRBJ1-5	TRBD1	few	TGTGCCAGCTCACCTTCACAGGGGAAGCCCCAGCATTTT	CASSPSQGKPQHF
TRBV11-2	TRBJ2-3	.	.	TGTGCCAGCAGCTTAGAAGTGGGGGGACTAGATACGCAGTATTTT	CASSLEVGGLDTQYF